The text below deals with one TCR beta chain. Produced via immunoSEQ multiplex PCR; TCRdb's table is partial and in-frame only. There are roughly 63,000 clones in the sample; approximately 90% occur only once, and around 12% lies in the top ten. The entry originates in a study of OX40 agonist ivuxolimab in advanced cancers. In germline, CDR1 is SGHVS, CDR2 FQNEAQ. V lost 4 bases, J lost 4 bases, and 5 bases lay in between. This CDR3 comprises 13 residues. This sequence joins TRBV7-8 and TRBJ2-6; D is ambiguous. The clonotype was recovered from an adult with an advanced solid tumor such as melanoma, head and neck, liver or kidney cancer. The sequenced sample was CD4+ or CD8+ T cells sorted from blood, obtained in a trial of the OX40 agonist ivuxolimab. The CDR3 is CASSSLGANVLTF. Written as DNA, the CDR3 is TGTGCCAGCAGCTCGTTGGGGGCCAACGTCCTGACTTTC.